Below are 22 T cell receptor beta chains sequenced from a single sample in a study of early T cells in non-severe SARS-CoV-2 infection. TCRdb independently ran MiXCR on the 5' RACE reads; one entry per CDR3 protein. The sample lists some 30,000 distinct CDR3 sequences; approximately 5% were seen once. Sequenced: whole blood. These receptors all come from an adult who was a healthcare worker with PCR-confirmed SARS-CoV-2 infection or an uninfected control (not recorded which).

This clonotype has ten or more counts. The chain uses TRBV11-2 and TRBJ2-1; 9 positions agree with TRBD1. Unmatched junction bases numbered 3, after V lost 3 bases and J lost 3 bases. This CDR3 is 15 amino acids long. CDR1 and CDR2 (germline): SGHAT, FQNNGV. The CDR3 sequence is CASSFGQGNYNEQFF. For the CDR3, the DNA is TGTGCCAGCAGCTTCGGACAGGGGAACTACAATGAGCAGTTCTTC.

This clonotype was detected ten times or more. This chain joins TRBV3-1 and TRBJ2-4; D may correspond to TRBD1 or TRBD2 (5 bases each). CDR1 and CDR2 (germline): LGHDT, YNNKEL (reference sequence). This CDR3 has 15 residues. Trimming left V 4 bases short and J 10 bases short, with 20 bases between. The CDR3 sequence is CASSPSRGLKGIQYF. DNA for the CDR3: TGTGCCAGCAGCCCCTCCCGGGGCCTCAAGGGGATTCAGTACTTC.

This clonotype was seen at least ten times. This chain links TRBV6-6 with TRBJ2-5, with 8 bases that match TRBD1. There are 13 residues in the CDR3. The germline V gene encodes CDR1 MNHNY and CDR2 SVGAGI (reference sequence). After removal of 11 bases from V and 5 bases from J, the junction contained 10 bases not matched to a gene. For the CDR3, the DNA is TGTGCCGGTGGGGCAGGGGGCAGGGAGACCCAGTACTTC. This translates into CAGGAGGRETQYF.

This clonotype appeared many times. The chain joins TRBV11-2 to TRBJ1-3, with D maybe TRBD1 (6 bases). The germline CDR1 and CDR2 sequences are SGHAT and FQNNGV. The CDR3 extends over 15 amino acids. Between the trimmed V and J ends, which lost 5 bases and 1 base, there was a span of 12 bases. CDR3 amino acids: CASSPRGGSGNTIYF. CDR3 coding DNA: TGTGCCAGCAGCCCAAGAGGGGGATCTGGAAACACCATATATTTT.

This clonotype was recorded many times. The genes are TRBV7-9 and TRBJ1-1; D possibly corresponds to TRBD1 (5 bases). With 7 bases removed from V and 2 bases from J, the gap between germline ends came to 14 bases. The CDR3 is 14 amino acids. CDR1 is SEHNR and CDR2 is FQNEAQ in the germline V gene (reference sequence). The CDR3 is CASTAGTQNTEAFF. The CDR3 bases are TGTGCCAGCACCGCGGGGACCCAAAACACTGAAGCTTTCTTT.

In this sample, this clonotype turned up a few times. The rearrangement links TRBV7-9 to TRBJ1-5; D remains ambiguous. CDR3 length: 14 residues. CDR1 SEHNR and CDR2 FQNEAQ come from the germline V gene (reference sequence). V lost 1 base and J 3 bases, leaving 7 bases between the germline ends. The CDR3 region has the DNA TGTGCCAGCAGCTTAGGCAGACTCAATCAGCCCCAGCATTTT. Amino acid sequence: CASSLGRLNQPQHF.

In this sample, this clonotype turned up a few times. The chain uses TRBV28 and TRBJ1-2; TRBD1 agrees at 9 bases. V shed 2 bases and J 2 bases; nucleotides not matched to a gene: 3. The CDR3 runs to 15 residues. Germline CDR1 MDHEN, CDR2 SYDVKM. The CDR3 is CASSLPGTGNYGYTF. CDR3 sequence (DNA): TGTGCCAGCAGTTTACCAGGGACAGGGAACTATGGCTACACCTTC.

This clonotype was seen ten or more times. The chain employs TRBV4-1 and TRBJ1-1; D perhaps matches TRBD1 (6 bases). This CDR3 spans 13 amino acids. Germline-derived CDR1 and CDR2 are MGHRA and YSYEKL. V shed 5 bases and J shed 4 bases, with 11 bases lying between them. The chain's CDR3 is CASSWRGGTEAFF. The CDR3 coding sequence is TGCGCCAGCAGCTGGAGGGGGGGCACTGAAGCTTTCTTT.

This clonotype was seen at least ten times. The genes are TRBV5-6 and TRBJ1-5; 9 nucleotides line up with TRBD1. CDR3 length equals 17 residues. J gave up 0 bases and V 1 base, and 5 bases lay outside the gene matches. The germline V gene encodes CDR1 SGHDT and CDR2 YYEEEE. CDR3 nucleotides: TGTGCCAGCAGCTTGTTTGGGACAGGGAGTAGCAATCAGCCCCAGCATTTT. It encodes CASSLFGTGSSNQPQHF.

This clonotype was counted many times. The chain carries TRBV18 and TRBJ2-3; 8 positions match TRBD2. CDR3 size: 15 residues. With V trimmed by 6 bases and J by 3 bases, 8 bases remained unmatched. The germline V gene has CDR1 KGHSH and CDR2 LQKENI. The CDR3 DNA reads TGTGCCAGCTCCGCGACTAGCGCCGGGACAGATACGCAGTATTTT. Encoded protein: CASSATSAGTDTQYF. The full variable domain, rest sourced from reference TRBV18 and TRBJ2-3, is NAGVMQNPRHLVRRRGQEARLRCSPMKGHSHVYWYRQLPEEGLKFMVYLQKENIIDESGMPKERFSAEFPKEGPSILRIQQVVRGDSAAYFCASSATSAGTDTQYFGPGTRLTVL.

In this sample, this clonotype turned up many times. This sequence joins TRBV6-1 and TRBJ1-1; D unclear. The germline V gene encodes CDR1 MNHNS and CDR2 SASEGT. V lost 4 bases, J lost 5 bases, and 8 bases lay in between. This CDR3 spans 12 amino acids. This CDR3 is CASSVGKTEAFF. CDR3 nucleotides: TGTGCCAGCAGTGTTGGGAAAACTGAAGCTTTCTTT.

This clonotype was seen a few times. CDR3 in DNA: TGTGCCAGCAGCTTAGTGATGGGGGCAGCGGAGACCCAGTACTTC. Encoded protein: CASSLVMGAAETQYF. The chain couples TRBV7-2 to TRBJ2-5, with a tentative D call TRBD1 (6 bases). Germline-derived CDR1 and CDR2 are SGHTA and FQGNSA. Trimming cost V 1 base and J 5 bases, with 14 bases left between them. CDR3 size: 15 residues.

In regard to this clonotype: One end of the junction is discordant with germline, which a read error may explain. The chain uses TRBV11-2 and TRBJ2-5; the match to TRBD1 covers 9 bases. Germline CDR1 and CDR2: SGHAT and FQNNGV. This CDR3 is 15 amino acids long. As DNA, the CDR3 is TGTGCCAGCAGCTTAGACACAGGGGGCGGAGAGACCCAGTATTTC. Translating gives CASSLDTGGGETQYF.

The sample holds many counts of this clonotype. The chain is built from TRBV5-1 and TRBJ2-3; 11 bases fit TRBD2. This CDR3 has 16 amino acids. CDR1 and CDR2 from the germline V gene are SGHRS and YFSETQ. With V trimmed by 2 bases and J by 3 bases, 5 bases remained unmatched. The CDR3 sequence: CASSLAPSGGTDTQYF. CDR3 nucleotide sequence: TGCGCCAGCAGCTTAGCACCTAGCGGGGGGACAGATACGCAGTATTTT.

In its sample, this clonotype was seen many times. This sequence joins TRBV6-2 or TRBV6-3 and TRBJ2-7; the D gene could be TRBD1 or TRBD2 (5 bases each). CDR3 size: 14 residues. V lost 7 bases, J lost 1 base, and 14 bases lay in between. Germline lookup yields CDR1 MNHEY and CDR2 SVGEGT. In DNA form, the CDR3 reads TGTGCCAGCAACCGGGACGGTCGGTCCTACGAGCAGTACTTC. Translated, it gives CASNRDGRSYEQYF.

Only a few counts were recorded for this clonotype. The V and J genes are TRBV12-3 or TRBV12-4 and TRBJ2-2; TRBD2 might be the D (6 bases). V was trimmed by 2 bases and J by 5 bases, leaving 12 bases between them. This CDR3 has 15 residues. The CDR3 DNA is TGTGCCAGCAGTTTAAGCAGGAGGGGAACCGGGGAGCTGTTTTTT. Residues: CASSLSRRGTGELFF.

This clonotype was seen many times. The rearrangement links TRBV24-1 to TRBJ2-5; unclear D gene. Trimming pared 3 bases from V and 1 base from J, leaving 11 bases between. This CDR3 spans 15 amino acids. Germline lookup yields CDR1 KGHDR and CDR2 SFDVKD. The CDR3 sequence: CATSDQDRPQETQYF. CDR3 DNA: TGTGCCACCAGTGATCAGGACCGACCCCAAGAGACCCAGTACTTC.

This clonotype was counted ten times or more. The CDR3 sequence is CASSQDYVNEQYF. The CDR3 nucleotides are TGTGCCAGCAGCCAAGATTACGTCAACGAGCAGTACTTC. The chain links TRBV3-1 to TRBJ2-7; no clear D. Between the trimmed V and J ends, which lost 0 bases and 5 bases, there was a span of 8 bases. CDR1 and CDR2 (germline): LGHDT, YNNKEL (reference sequence). The CDR3 is 13 amino acids.

Ten or more counts support this clonotype. The rearrangement uses TRBV7-2 and TRBJ2-7; tentatively, D is TRBD2 (6 bases). The CDR3 runs to 15 residues. V dropped 8 bases and J dropped 1 base, with 18 bases sitting between them. Germline lookup yields CDR1 SGHTA and CDR2 FQGNSA. CDR3 sequence reads: CASHGRGKGSYEQYF. Here the CDR3 DNA reads TGTGCCAGCCACGGGCGGGGTAAGGGGTCCTACGAGCAGTACTTC.

This clonotype was counted at least ten times. V is TRBV6-2 or TRBV6-3 and J is TRBJ1-2; possibly TRBD1 for D (5 bases). Germline V gene lookup returns CDR1 MNHEY and CDR2 SVGEGT. V was cut by 6 bases and J by 8 bases, with 16 bases left in between. The CDR3 is made up of 13 amino acids. The CDR3 protein is CASRERGSEGYTF. The DNA of the CDR3 is TGTGCCAGCAGGGAGAGGGGTTCCGAGGGCTACACCTTC.

This clonotype was observed at least ten times. The gene calls are TRBV6-5 and TRBJ1-1, with 7 bases aligning to TRBD1. CDR3 length: 18 residues. Germline V gives CDR1 MNHEY, CDR2 SVGAGI. The V gene end was trimmed by 5 bases and the J gene end by 0 bases; junction bases not matched to a gene: 15. The DNA for the CDR3 is TGTGCCAGCAGTCCACAGGGCGGGACAGTCACGCTGAACACTGAAGCTTTCTTT. Translated, it gives CASSPQGGTVTLNTEAFF.

This clonotype was counted ten times or more. V and J are TRBV7-2 and TRBJ2-5; TRBD1 matches 12 bases. The CDR3 has 16 amino acids. V lost 1 base, J lost 5 bases, and 5 bases stayed unmatched. CDR1 and CDR2 from the germline V gene are SGHTA and FQGNSA. In DNA form, the CDR3 reads TGTGCCAGCAGCTTAGTCGGGACAGGGGGCTTGGAGACCCAGTACTTC. Its translation is CASSLVGTGGLETQYF. The full variable domain, in which reference TRBV7-2 and TRBJ2-5 provide the parts outside the CDR3, is GAGVSQSPSNKVTEKGKDVELRCDPISGHTALYWYRQSLGQGLEFLIYFQGNSAPDKSGLPSDRFSAERTGGSVSTLTIQRTQQEDSAVYLCASSLVGTGGLETQYFGPGTRLLVL.